Following are 31 T cell receptor beta chains from one sample sequenced in a study of T-cell memory formation after mild COVID-19. TCRdb re-analysed the 5' RACE reads in MiXCR, keeping a single row per CDR3 protein. The table has about half a million distinct CDR3 sequences, 15% to 20% seen once. The sample was PBMCs or a T cell subset sorted from them (not recorded which). Receptors were obtained from an adult woman who had mild COVID-19 (a few samples of this study predate the infection). Cell type and time point are not known.

There are a few counts of this clonotype. The chain uses TRBV6-5 and TRBJ1-6; D is unresolved. The CDR3 runs to 13 residues. Looked up from germline, CDR1 is MNHEY and CDR2 is SVGAGI. Trimming removed 4 bases from V and 10 bases from J, with 11 bases in between. CDR3 in DNA: TGTGCCAGCAGTTCCCGTATTGGGTCACCCCTCCACTTT. It specifies CASSSRIGSPLHF.

This sequence joins TRBV5-1 and TRBJ1-6, with D unclear. Per the germline V gene, CDR1 is SGHRS and CDR2 is YFSETQ. The CDR3 runs 17 residues. Trimming shortened V by 2 bases and J by 0 bases, and 12 bases separated the two germline ends. This CDR3 reads CASSFEPVSSYNSPLHF. For the CDR3, the DNA is TGCGCCAGCAGCTTTGAGCCCGTTAGCTCCTATAATTCACCCCTCCACTTT.

This clonotype was detected once. This chain connects TRBV7-6 to TRBJ2-4; D possibly uses TRBD1 or TRBD2 (5 bases each). CDR1 is SGHVS and CDR2 is FNYEAQ in the germline V gene. CDR3 size: 16 residues. V dropped 0 bases and J dropped 2 bases, with 11 bases sitting between them. Written as DNA, the CDR3 is TGTGCCAGCAGCTTAGCGGGACCGGGGACCAAAAACATTCAGTACTTC. Translated: CASSLAGPGTKNIQYF.

This clonotype came up a few times. The CDR3 here is CASSQGHTVVYEQYF. The DNA of the CDR3 is TGCGCCAGCAGCCAAGGGCACACAGTGGTGTACGAGCAGTACTTC. The gene calls are TRBV4-3 and TRBJ2-7; unclear D gene. From germline, CDR1 is LGHNA and CDR2 YSLEER. The CDR3 is 15 residues long. V was shortened by 1 base and J by 4 bases, with 14 bases between the two germline ends.

This clonotype has just a few counts. Germline is not matched at one junction end, which may reflect a read error. The J gene is TRBJ2-1, the V gene TRBV7-9, with D perhaps TRBD1 or TRBD2 (6 bases each). Germline loops: CDR1 SEHNR, CDR2 FQNEAQ (reference sequence). The CDR3 length is 11 residues. CDR3 sequence: CASRTNREVVF. CDR3 in DNA: TGTGCCAGCAGGACGAACAGGGAGGTGGTCTTC.

The genes are TRBV27 and TRBJ2-1; 11 bases agree with TRBD2. V lost 0 bases, J lost 0 bases, and 7 bases stayed unmatched. The V gene's germline CDR1 is MNHEY and CDR2 SMNVEV (reference sequence). This CDR3 has 19 amino acids. This CDR3 is CASSLSNLAGGPSYNEQFF. In DNA form, the CDR3 reads TGTGCCAGCAGTTTATCGAATCTAGCGGGAGGACCCTCCTACAATGAGCAGTTCTTC.

V is TRBV18 and J is TRBJ1-5, with D perhaps TRBD1 (5 bases). Trimming left V 2 bases short and J 5 bases short, with 7 bases between. The CDR3 runs to 13 residues. Germline CDR1 and CDR2: KGHSH and LQKENI. The CDR3, as DNA: TGTGCCAGCTCACCAGGGACCGATCAGCCCCAGCATTTT. Translating gives CASSPGTDQPQHF.

This chain uses TRBV5-1 with TRBJ2-1; tentative D call: TRBD2 (6 bases). V was pared by 0 bases and J by 4 bases, with 23 bases between. CDR3 length equals 19 residues. Germline assignment: CDR1 SGHRS and CDR2 YFSETQ. CDR3 DNA sequence: TGCGCCAGCAGCTTGGAAGCGTTGAGGGACTTCCTCCTATACAATGAGCAGTTCTTC. Its translation: CASSLEALRDFLLYNEQFF.

This chain links TRBV6-2 or TRBV6-3 with TRBJ2-5; TRBD2 matches 7 bases. V lost 0 bases, J lost 3 bases, and 7 bases stayed unmatched. In germline, CDR1 is MNHEY, CDR2 SVGEGT. CDR3 length: 16 residues. The CDR3 DNA follows: TGTGCCAGCAGTTACTCGACAGCGGGGACCGAAGAGACCCAGTACTTC. Translating gives CASSYSTAGTEETQYF.

The DNA for the CDR3 is TGTGCCTGGAGTTGGGCCGGTGCTACGGGGCCTAGCACCTTC. Its translation: CAWSWAGATGPSTF. The chain uses TRBV30 and TRBJ1-2, with D possibly TRBD1 on 5 matching bases. The CDR3 runs 14 residues. V lost 2 bases and J 13 bases, leaving 23 bases between the germline ends. CDR1 GTSNPN and CDR2 SVGIG come from the germline V gene (reference sequence).

The CDR3 bases are TGCAGCGTCAGACAGGGAGATATGGGGACCCAGTACTTC. It yields the protein CSVRQGDMGTQYF. This chain uses TRBV29-1 with TRBJ2-5; TRBD1 matches at 7 bases. The V segment lost 6 bases and the J segment 7 bases; nucleotides outside the gene matches: 11. Germline V gives CDR1 SQVTM, CDR2 ANQGSEA. The CDR3 spans 13 residues.

This clonotype occurred many times. This chain joins TRBV5-1 and TRBJ2-2; D is undetermined. The CDR3 spans 12 residues. The germline V gene encodes CDR1 SGHRS and CDR2 YFSETQ. V shed 4 bases and J shed 8 bases, with 9 bases lying between them. CDR3 coding DNA: TGCGCCAGCAGCGACGCCGGGGGGGAGCTGTTTTTT. Its translation: CASSDAGGELFF.

This clonotype was counted a single time. The chain is built from TRBV5-4 and TRBJ1-1, with 7 positions matching TRBD1. The CDR3 has 16 amino acids. V lost 4 bases to trimming and J lost 0 bases; unmatched junction nucleotides: 9. Germline loops: CDR1 SGHNT, CDR2 YYREEE (reference sequence). This CDR3 is CASSTRQGALNTEAFF. Here the CDR3 DNA reads TGTGCCAGCAGCACGCGACAGGGTGCCCTGAACACTGAAGCTTTCTTT.

In this sample, this clonotype turned up a few times. This chain connects TRBV5-1 to TRBJ2-3; D perhaps matches TRBD2 (5 bases). The V gene lost 5 bases and the J gene lost 2 bases, with 12 bases spanning the gap. Germline CDR1 SGHRS, CDR2 YFSETQ. This CDR3 contains 14 residues. In DNA form, the CDR3 reads TGCGCCAGCAGGGTCTCGAGGGCCACAGATACGCAGTATTTT. Translation: CASRVSRATDTQYF.

The V and J genes are TRBV27 and TRBJ2-2; no firm D call. The germline V and J ends were trimmed by 8 bases and 5 bases, with 3 bases remaining between them. The germline CDR1 and CDR2 sequences are MNHEY and SMNVEV (reference sequence). This CDR3 is 10 amino acids long. The CDR3 DNA sequence: TGTGCCAGCCCGACCGGGGAGCTGTTTTTT. This gives the protein CASPTGELFF.

Turning to this clonotype: At one end the junction does not follow the germline gene, possibly because of a read error. The chain recombines TRBV7-3 with TRBJ2-2, with D perhaps matching TRBD2 (5 bases). The CDR3 contains 15 residues. CDR1 is SGHTA, CDR2 FQGTGA, per germline. CDR3 residues: CDSSLSGIGTGELFF. CDR3 DNA: TGTGACAGCAGCTTAAGCGGAATCGGGACCGGGGAGCTGTTTTTT.

The CDR3 coding sequence is TGTGCCACCAGTGACCCGACGGACGGCCCTCAAGAGACCCAGTACTTC. This gives the protein CATSDPTDGPQETQYF. This chain connects TRBV24-1 to TRBJ2-5; no firm D call. The germline V gene encodes CDR1 KGHDR and CDR2 SFDVKD. The CDR3 contains 16 residues. Between the trimmed V and J ends, which lost 4 bases and 2 bases, there was a span of 16 bases.

This chain links TRBV6-2 or TRBV6-3 with TRBJ2-1; TRBD2 agrees at 8 bases. Trimming took 7 bases from V and 0 from J; bases not matched to a gene: 11. The CDR3 covers 17 residues. Germline assignment: CDR1 MNHEY and CDR2 SVGEGT. The CDR3 region is CASNTRTSSFSYNEQFF. The CDR3, as DNA: TGTGCCAGCAACACCCGGACTAGCAGCTTCTCCTACAATGAGCAGTTCTTC.

This clonotype was seen a handful of times. The chain couples TRBV20-1 to TRBJ2-3; D remains ambiguous. This CDR3 contains 12 residues. Germline V gene lookup returns CDR1 DFQATT and CDR2 SNEGSKA (reference sequence). V lost 7 bases to trimming and J lost 4 bases, with 12 bases between them. CDR3 amino acids: CSVSEVSDTQYF. In DNA form, the CDR3 reads TGCAGTGTTTCTGAGGTCTCAGATACGCAGTATTTT.

This clonotype has more than one count but fewer than ten. J is TRBJ2-2 and V is TRBV4-1, with 7 positions matching TRBD1. V shed 1 base, J shed 6 bases, and the junction held 11 bases outside the gene matches. CDR1 and CDR2 from the germline V gene are MGHRA and YSYEKL. The CDR3 spans 17 residues. CDR3 nucleotides: TGCGCCAGCAGCCAAGCAGAGGAACAGGGGAAACCCGGGGAGCTGTTTTTT. Its protein product is CASSQAEEQGKPGELFF.

This clonotype has only a few counts. J is TRBJ2-1 and V is TRBV9; no definite D call. Germline loops: CDR1 SGDLS, CDR2 YYNGEE. V lost 3 bases, J lost 4 bases, and 11 bases lay in between. The length of the CDR3 is 14 residues. The CDR3 bases are TGTGCCAGCAGCGGCGATTCCGGTTACAATGAGCAGTTCTTC. Its translation is CASSGDSGYNEQFF.

The chain joins TRBV5-1 to TRBJ1-1; D gene unclear. The CDR3 has 14 residues. Germline V gene data show CDR1 as SGHRS and CDR2 as YFSETQ. V lost 4 bases and J lost 0, with 10 bases in between. The CDR3 DNA reads as TGCGCCAGCAGCACGACAACCTTGAACACTGAAGCTTTCTTT. It codes for CASSTTTLNTEAFF.

The chain combines TRBV7-2 with TRBJ2-7; D is possibly TRBD1 or TRBD2 (5 bases each). This CDR3 spans 15 amino acids. Trimming took off 2 bases at V and 6 bases at J, with 17 bases between the two ends. Looked up from germline, CDR1 is SGHTA and CDR2 is FQGNSA. Written as DNA, the CDR3 is TGTGCCAGCAGCTTATACGGCGGGCCTGGGGGCGAGCAGTACTTC. Translating it yields CASSLYGGPGGEQYF.

This clonotype was counted only a few times. The chain recombines TRBV5-1 with TRBJ2-5; D tentatively reads TRBD1 or TRBD2 (5 bases each). The CDR3 loop spans 13 amino acids. The V gene lost 0 bases and the J gene lost 9 bases, with 12 bases spanning the gap. CDR1 is SGHRS, CDR2 YFSETQ, per germline. The CDR3 region is CASSLGGQRAQYF. For the CDR3, the DNA is TGCGCCAGCAGCTTGGGGGGCCAGAGGGCCCAGTACTTC.

This clonotype was observed a handful of times. V usage is TRBV12-3 or TRBV12-4 and J usage is TRBJ2-5, with a possible D match to TRBD2 (6 bases). CDR3 length: 13 residues. Trimming removed 7 bases from V and 5 bases from J, with 14 bases in between. The CDR3 bases are TGTGCCAGCACCTCGGGAGAGCGGGAGACCCAGTACTTC. This sequence encodes CASTSGERETQYF.

V usage is TRBV12-3 or TRBV12-4 and J usage is TRBJ2-5; D perhaps matches TRBD1 (6 bases). The CDR3 is 14 amino acids. The germline V and J ends were trimmed by 6 bases and 3 bases, with 14 bases remaining between them. The CDR3 here is CASSRAGVKETQYF. CDR3 DNA sequence: TGTGCCAGCAGCAGAGCAGGGGTTAAAGAGACCCAGTACTTC.

This clonotype was observed a handful of times. The V gene is TRBV7-9, the J gene TRBJ1-1; 11 bases fit TRBD1. CDR3 length: 14 residues. The germline gives CDR1 SEHNR, CDR2 FQNEAQ (reference sequence). V shed 5 bases, J shed 14 bases, and the junction held 13 bases outside the gene matches. The CDR3 DNA sequence: TGTGCCAGCAGCCCCCACGGGGGGGGACAGGGGGAATTCTTT. Encoded protein: CASSPHGGGQGEFF.

The rearrangement joins TRBV15 to TRBJ2-7; TRBD1 matches 8 bases. CDR1 and CDR2 (germline): LNHNV, YYDKDF (reference sequence). Trimming removed 5 bases from V and 4 bases from J; junction bases left unmatched: 7. This CDR3 is built from 14 residues. The CDR3 DNA sequence: TGTGCCACCAGCGACCGGGACAGGATTTACGAGCAGTACTTC. It codes for CATSDRDRIYEQYF. Looking up the rest from reference TRBV15 and TRBJ2-7 gives the full variable domain: DAMVIQNPRYQVTQFGKPVTLSCSQTLNHNVMYWYQQKSSQAPKLLFHYYDKDFNNEADTPDNFQSRRPNTSFCFLDIRSPGLGDTAMYLCATSDRDRIYEQYFGPGTRLTVT.

The chain recombines TRBV11-2 with TRBJ2-7; 8 nucleotides match TRBD2. From germline, CDR1 is SGHAT and CDR2 FQNNGV. V lost 10 bases, J lost 3 bases, and 5 bases stayed unmatched. The CDR3 extends over 12 amino acids. The CDR3 coding sequence is TGTGCCATCAACGGGGGGGACTACGAGCAGTACTTC. Its translation: CAINGGDYEQYF.

This clonotype was found a few times. This chain links TRBV5-1 with TRBJ1-5; 8 bases fit TRBD1. The V gene's germline CDR1 is SGHRS and CDR2 YFSETQ. This CDR3 comprises 15 residues. Losses at the gene ends were 0 bases for V and 6 bases for J; bases not matched to a gene: 5. The CDR3 sequence is CASSLAGQGSQPQHF. CDR3 nucleotides: TGCGCCAGCAGCTTGGCCGGACAGGGTAGTCAGCCCCAGCATTTT.

The table lists this clonotype with many counts. The gene calls are TRBV3-1 and TRBJ1-2; D is uncertain. V was clipped by 1 base and J by 4 bases, with 13 bases between them. Germline V lookup: CDR1 LGHDT, CDR2 YNNKEL (reference sequence). The CDR3 consists of 15 residues. CDR3 in amino acids: CASSQASSAAYGYTF. The CDR3 DNA follows: TGTGCCAGCAGCCAAGCTTCTTCGGCAGCCTATGGCTACACCTTC.